The 10 T cell receptor beta chains reported below all come from one sample, sequenced in a study of CD8+CD57+ T cells in acquired aplastic anemia (dated by TCRdb to the late 2010s). Sequencing relied on an Illumina HiSeq 2000. Genomic DNA served as template for TCR beta VDJ combination and CDR3 sequence profiling. TCRdb trimmed public reads at Q25 via fastp, called clones via MiXCR and kept in-frame beta chains. Every distinct CDR3 protein forms one entry, paired with its most common genes and DNA. The sample data list 150,000 to 200,000 distinct CDR3 sequences, and around 66% of these were observed just once. The top ten hold under 60% of the sample. What was sequenced was sorted CD4+, CD8+, or CD8+CD57+ T cells (not recorded which) from PBMCs. The receptors derive from a human donor with severe aplastic anemia or a healthy control (not recorded which).

This clonotype was counted between two and nine times. V gene TRBV20-1 combines with J gene TRBJ1-2; 7 bases line up with TRBD1. The ends lost 5 bases at V and 9 bases at J; junction bases unmatched: 12. The CDR3 runs to 13 residues. Germline CDR1 DFQATT, CDR2 SNEGSKA (reference sequence). CDR3 region: CSARRDSTNRYTF. The CDR3 coding sequence is TGCAGTGCTCGGCGGGACAGCACTAATCGCTACACCTTC.

This clonotype was recorded only once. The chain joins TRBV7-3 to TRBJ1-2, with D perhaps TRBD1 (5 bases). Trimming took off 6 bases at V and 0 bases at J, with 17 bases between the two ends. The length of the CDR3 is 16 residues. CDR1 and CDR2 from the germline V gene are SGHTA and FQGTGA. CDR3 in DNA: TGTGCCAGCAGTGGAACCCACGTGGGGCCTAACTATGGCTACACCTTC. Translating gives CASSGTHVGPNYGYTF.

The table lists this clonotype with a few counts. A clone one base away is much larger, so this may be a read error. The genes are TRBV7-9 and TRBJ1-1; D is unresolved. The CDR3 has 10 residues. The germline V and J ends were trimmed by 3 bases and 4 bases, with 0 bases remaining between them. CDR1 is SEHNR and CDR2 is FQNEAQ in the germline V gene (reference sequence). The CDR3 nucleotides read TGTGCCAGCAGCTTCACTGAAGCTTTCTTT. This gives the protein CASSFTEAFF.

Concerning this clonotype: A read error may produce the germline difference seen at one junction end. V and J are TRBV4-1 and TRBJ2-7, with a weak D call TRBD1 (6 bases). The CDR3 runs to 13 residues. The germline V gene encodes CDR1 MGHRA and CDR2 YSYEKL. DNA of the CDR3: TGCGCCAACAGCCAAGTTCAGGGGCAGGAGCAGTACTTC. It yields the protein CANSQVQGQEQYF.

The CDR3 nucleotides read TGTGCCAGCAGCGAAGGGTCCAATCAGCCCCAGCATTTT. It translates to CASSEGSNQPQHF. The rearrangement joins TRBV7-8 to TRBJ1-5; D uncertain. CDR1 SGHVS and CDR2 FQNEAQ come from the germline V gene. This CDR3 region has 13 residues. V lost 5 bases, J lost 3 bases, and 8 bases lay in between.

The CDR3 sequence: CASSPEWRQGQETQYF. CDR3 coding DNA: TGCGCCAGCAGCCCAGAGTGGAGACAGGGGCAAGAGACCCAGTACTTC. The chain links TRBV4-1 to TRBJ2-5, with TRBD1 matching over 8 bases. From germline, CDR1 is MGHRA and CDR2 YSYEKL. The CDR3 consists of 16 residues. V shed 4 bases and J 2 bases; nucleotides not matched to a gene: 9.

The rearrangement links TRBV25-1 to TRBJ2-1, with a weak D call TRBD2 (6 bases). Trimming pared 5 bases from V and 9 bases from J, leaving 17 bases between. Per germline, CDR1 MGHDK and CDR2 SYGVNS. CDR3 length: 14 amino acids. The CDR3 spells CASSYLGSRGEQFF. The DNA for the CDR3 is TGTGCCAGCAGTTACCTAGGGTCGCGGGGTGAGCAGTTCTTC.

CDR3 region: CASSLGPGGYSGNTIYF. CDR3 in DNA: TGTGCCAGCAGCTTAGGGCCAGGGGGTTACTCTGGAAACACCATATATTTT. The chain is built from TRBV11-2 and TRBJ1-3, with 7 bases fitting TRBD1. Germline values: CDR1 SGHAT, CDR2 FQNNGV. This CDR3 region has 17 residues. V was clipped by 1 base and J by 0 bases; unmatched bases: 6. The full variable domain, in which reference TRBV11-2 and TRBJ1-3 provide the parts outside the CDR3, is EAGVAQSPRYKIIEKRQSVAFWCNPISGHATLYWYQQILGQGPKLLIQFQNNGVVDDSQLPKDRFSAERLKGVDSTLKIQPAKLEDSAVYLCASSLGPGGYSGNTIYFGEGSWLTVV.

This clonotype was seen once. CDR3 in amino acids: CASVRGLGTEAFF. CDR3 in DNA: TGTGCCAGTGTCAGGGGGCTGGGCACTGAAGCTTTCTTT. The chain combines TRBV19 with TRBJ1-1; TRBD1 matches at 8 bases. The junction had 6 bases not matched to a gene; V was cut back by 8 bases and J by 4 bases. CDR1 LNHDA and CDR2 SQIVND come from the germline V gene (reference sequence). The CDR3 has 13 residues.

The J gene is TRBJ2-3, the V gene TRBV7-8; unclear D gene. The CDR3 extends over 13 amino acids. Germline values: CDR1 SGHVS, CDR2 FQNEAQ. The V gene lost 5 bases and the J gene lost 2 bases, with 8 bases spanning the gap. CDR3 in amino acids: CASSQVHTDTQYF. Here the CDR3 DNA reads TGTGCCAGCAGCCAAGTCCACACAGATACGCAGTATTTT.